These 25 T cell receptor beta chains share one sample of origin, sequenced in a study of cytomegalovirus exposure and HLA in healthy donors. A multiplex PCR was run with 60 Vbeta primers and 13 Jbeta primers. The protocol was immunoSEQ multiplex PCR, while the TCRdb copy is restricted to in-frame clones and leaves out a portion. The sample has some 120,000 clones; around 73% are singletons. Sequenced: PBMCs. These receptors came from a woman aged 40 to 50 in good health and CMV-seropositive.

V is TRBV6-5 and J is TRBJ2-3; 7 nucleotides line up with TRBD1. With 0 bases clipped from V and 8 bases from J, the junction kept 5 bases outside the gene matches. The length of the CDR3 is 14 residues. The germline V gene has CDR1 MNHEY and CDR2 SVGAGI. The CDR3 region has the DNA TGTGCCAGCAGTTACTCAACAGGGGTGGGTACGCAGTATTTT. This codes for CASSYSTGVGTQYF.

This chain uses TRBV5-1 with TRBJ2-1; TRBD2 agrees at 10 bases. In germline, CDR1 is SGHRS, CDR2 YFSETQ. This CDR3 contains 17 residues. The V gene end was trimmed by 3 bases and the J gene end by 4 bases; junction bases not matched to a gene: 10. The CDR3 loop is CASSWELAGRTYNEQFF. In nucleotides, the CDR3 is TGCGCCAGCAGCTGGGAACTAGCGGGGAGAACATACAATGAGCAGTTCTTC.

The rearrangement uses TRBV27 and TRBJ1-1, with D perhaps matching TRBD1 (6 bases). V was cut by 7 bases and J by 10 bases, with 19 bases left in between. This CDR3 is 13 amino acids long. The V gene's germline CDR1 is MNHEY and CDR2 SMNVEV (reference sequence). The CDR3 loop is CASILRETGTAFF. CDR3 DNA: TGTGCCAGCATTCTCAGGGAAACAGGGACAGCTTTCTTT.

This chain joins TRBV7-9 and TRBJ2-5; 12 bases are shared with TRBD2. Germline V gene lookup returns CDR1 SEHNR and CDR2 FQNEAQ (reference sequence). The CDR3 has 16 amino acids. V was pared by 5 bases and J by 4 bases, with 8 bases of the junction left unmatched. The CDR3 spells CASSPRTSGDRETQYF. CDR3 coding DNA: TGTGCCAGCAGCCCGAGGACTAGCGGGGATCGAGAGACCCAGTACTTC.

The chain links TRBV6-5 to TRBJ1-2; perhaps TRBD1 as D (6 bases). The V gene's germline CDR1 is MNHEY and CDR2 SVGAGI. Trimming left V 4 bases short and J 6 bases short, with 9 bases between. CDR3 length: 12 amino acids. The CDR3 region is CASSSWTDGYTF. As DNA, the CDR3 is TGTGCCAGCAGTTCCTGGACAGATGGCTACACCTTC.

The J gene is TRBJ1-4, the V gene TRBV2; D is undetermined. V lost 5 bases, J lost 8 bases, and 18 bases lay in between. The CDR3 covers 15 residues. Germline CDR1 is SNHLY and CDR2 is FYNNEI. This CDR3 is CASSPIRSLQEKLFF. The CDR3 DNA is TGTGCCAGCAGTCCCATTAGGTCCCTACAGGAAAAACTGTTTTTT.

This clone has a handful of counts. The chain is built from TRBV15 and TRBJ1-2; 8 positions match TRBD1. Germline V gene lookup returns CDR1 LNHNV and CDR2 YYDKDF (reference sequence). V shed 5 bases, J shed 4 bases, and the junction held 6 bases outside the gene matches. The CDR3 totals 14 residues. CDR3 coding DNA: TGTGCCACCAGCGACAGGGGCCTAACCTATGGCTACACCTTC. This codes for CATSDRGLTYGYTF. The full variable domain, with the rest looked up from reference TRBV15 and TRBJ1-2, is DAMVIQNPRYQVTQFGKPVTLSCSQTLNHNVMYWYQQKSSQAPKLLFHYYDKDFNNEADTPDNFQSRRPNTSFCFLDIRSPGLGDTAMYLCATSDRGLTYGYTFGSGTRLTVV.

This chain joins TRBV7-2 and TRBJ1-2, with a possible D match to TRBD1 (5 bases). This CDR3 region has 13 residues. The V end lost 3 bases, the J end lost 4 bases, and 9 bases lay between the germline ends. Germline assignment: CDR1 SGHTA and CDR2 FQGNSA. This chain's CDR3 is CASSLAGPYGYTF. The CDR3 nucleotides read TGTGCCAGCAGCTTGGCAGGGCCCTATGGCTACACCTTC.

This clone has just a few counts. V is TRBV7-2 and J is TRBJ2-1; TRBD2 aligns across 13 bases. Per germline, CDR1 SGHTA and CDR2 FQGNSA. Unmatched junction bases numbered 7, after V lost 5 bases and J lost 9 bases. The length of the CDR3 is 15 residues. CDR3 sequence reads: CASSVLAGGIGEQFF. The CDR3 bases are TGTGCCAGCAGCGTACTAGCGGGGGGGATAGGTGAGCAGTTCTTC.

The V gene is TRBV11-2, the J gene TRBJ2-1; unclear D gene. The CDR3 contains 13 residues. Germline V gene data show CDR1 as SGHAT and CDR2 as FQNNGV. Trimming removed 4 bases at V and 11 bases at J, with 15 bases between. CDR3 region: CASSSSGSLKQFF. The CDR3 region has the DNA TGTGCCAGCAGCTCCTCGGGTAGCCTAAAGCAGTTCTTC.

The V and J genes are TRBV19 and TRBJ1-1, with 9 bases that match TRBD1. The J segment lost 4 bases and the V segment lost 8 bases, leaving 5 bases of the junction unmatched. Per germline, CDR1 LNHDA and CDR2 SQIVND (reference sequence). The CDR3 consists of 13 residues. This CDR3 is CASGDRDGTEAFF. Written as DNA, the CDR3 is TGTGCCAGTGGGGACAGGGACGGCACTGAAGCTTTCTTT.

The chain combines TRBV5-1 with TRBJ2-7; weak D call: TRBD1 (6 bases). Trimming pared 0 bases from V and 7 bases from J, leaving 14 bases between. Germline CDR1 reads SGHRS; CDR2 reads YFSETQ. The CDR3 is 14 amino acids. The CDR3 DNA sequence: TGCGCCAGCAGCTTGGTTGGGGGCCTGAGGGAGCAGTACTTC. This sequence encodes CASSLVGGLREQYF. Full variable domain (missing parts from reference TRBV5-1 and TRBJ2-7): KAGVTQTPRYLIKTRGQQVTLSCSPISGHRSVSWYQQTPGQGLQFLFEYFSETQRNKGNFPGRFSGRQFSNSRSEMNVSTLELGDSALYLCASSLVGGLREQYFGPGTRLTVT.

This chain links TRBV4-3 with TRBJ2-1; 8 bases agree with TRBD2. The CDR3 covers 19 residues. V lost 0 bases, J lost 5 bases, and 15 bases stayed unmatched. The germline gives CDR1 LGHNA, CDR2 YSLEER. The CDR3 protein is CASSQDRGGAGLIHNEQFF. The DNA of the CDR3 is TGCGCCAGCAGCCAAGATCGGGGGGGAGCGGGACTGATCCACAATGAGCAGTTCTTC.

V usage is TRBV7-9 and J usage is TRBJ2-5; TRBD1 agrees at 8 bases. Germline CDR1 and CDR2: SEHNR and FQNEAQ (reference sequence). Trimming cost V 5 bases and J 6 bases; bases outside gene matches: 11. This CDR3 has 15 amino acids. The CDR3 reads CASSPTTGQGKTQYF. CDR3 sequence (DNA): TGTGCCAGCAGCCCGACGACTGGACAGGGAAAGACCCAGTACTTC. The full variable domain, rest sourced from reference TRBV7-9 and TRBJ2-5, is DTGVSQNPRHKITKRGQNVTFRCDPISEHNRLYWYRQTLGQGPEFLTYFQNEAQLEKSRLLSDRFSAERPKGSFSTLEIQRTEQGDSAMYLCASSPTTGQGKTQYFGPGTRLLVL.

The chain joins TRBV6-5 to TRBJ1-5, with TRBD1 identical over 8 bases. The CDR3 spans 14 residues. The J segment lost 6 bases and the V segment lost 7 bases, leaving 8 bases of the junction unmatched. Germline V gives CDR1 MNHEY, CDR2 SVGAGI. The CDR3 loop reads CASTSGGLGQPQHF. DNA for the CDR3: TGTGCCAGCACTTCAGGGGGCCTAGGTCAGCCCCAGCATTTT.

This rearrangement joins TRBV11-2 to TRBJ1-4, with D possibly matching TRBD1 (5 bases). Trimming removed 0 bases at V and 8 bases at J, with 10 bases between. Germline V lookup: CDR1 SGHAT, CDR2 FQNNGV. The CDR3 is made up of 14 amino acids. The CDR3 DNA sequence: TGTGCCAGCAGCTTAGAGGCGGGGGTAGAAAAACTGTTTTTT. Its protein is CASSLEAGVEKLFF. The whole variable domain, remainder taken from reference TRBV11-2 and TRBJ1-4, is EAGVAQSPRYKIIEKRQSVAFWCNPISGHATLYWYQQILGQGPKLLIQFQNNGVVDDSQLPKDRFSAERLKGVDSTLKIQPAKLEDSAVYLCASSLEAGVEKLFFGSGTQLSVL.

This clone was detected only once. V and J are TRBV5-6 and TRBJ1-2; D unclear. The length of the CDR3 is 13 residues. Deletions cut 0 bases from V and 3 bases from J, with 6 bases between. The germline V gene encodes CDR1 SGHDT and CDR2 YYEEEE. CDR3 nucleotide sequence: TGTGCCAGCAGCTTGGGAGAGTACTATGGCTACACCTTC. Translating gives CASSLGEYYGYTF.

This clone was seen a handful of times. The rearrangement links TRBV18 to TRBJ1-2, with TRBD1 identical over 8 bases. CDR3 length: 13 residues. The germline V gene encodes CDR1 KGHSH and CDR2 LQKENI. The V segment lost 4 bases and the J segment 8 bases; nucleotides outside the gene matches: 6. The CDR3 DNA follows: TGTGCCAGCTCACTACAGGGGGAAGAAGGCTACACCTTC. This translates into CASSLQGEEGYTF.

About this clone: This sample includes further DNA sequences coding for the same CDR3. J is TRBJ1-1 and V is TRBV5-1; D is possibly TRBD1 (5 bases). CDR1 and CDR2 (germline): SGHRS, YFSETQ. This CDR3 comprises 14 residues. Trimming removed 1 base at V and 1 base at J, with 8 bases between. The CDR3 here is CASSLNGQNTEAFF. CDR3 DNA: TGCGCCAGCAGCTTGAATGGACAGAACACTGAAGCTTTCTTT.

The V call is TRBV2, the J call TRBJ2-5; D is perhaps TRBD1 (7 bases). The last part of the DNA fits TRBJ2-7 better; the J call may be wrong. This CDR3 comprises 15 residues. Germline V CDR1 and CDR2: SNHLY, FYNNEI. In DNA form, the CDR3 reads TGTGCCAGCGCGGGACAGACAGGGAGCTCCTACGAGCAGTACTTC. It encodes CASAGQTGSSYEQYF.

The chain employs TRBV29-1 and TRBJ1-1; 7 bases map to TRBD1. J was trimmed by 0 bases and V by 6 bases; bases with no gene match: 7. This CDR3 has 14 residues. The V gene's germline CDR1 is SQVTM and CDR2 ANQGSEA. The CDR3 loop is CSVNTRGVNTEAFF. The CDR3 DNA sequence: TGCAGCGTCAATACCAGGGGGGTGAACACTGAAGCTTTCTTT.

The chain has TRBV15 and TRBJ2-5, with D possibly matching TRBD1 (6 bases). Germline CDR1 is LNHNV and CDR2 is YYDKDF (reference sequence). There are 16 residues in the CDR3. V lost 3 bases and J lost 0, with 14 bases in between. The CDR3 spells CATSRDSPYNQETQYF. Written as DNA, the CDR3 is TGTGCCACCAGCAGGGACAGTCCCTATAACCAAGAGACCCAGTACTTC.

V usage is TRBV5-6 and J usage is TRBJ2-5; TRBD2 might be the D (5 bases). Trimming removed 0 bases at V and 4 bases at J, with 10 bases between. The CDR3 length is 14 residues. The germline V gene has CDR1 SGHDT and CDR2 YYEEEE. CDR3 in amino acids: CASSLGSGGETQYF. In DNA, the CDR3 is TGTGCCAGCAGCTTGGGGAGCGGAGGAGAGACCCAGTACTTC.

V usage is TRBV6-1 and J usage is TRBJ1-1; D might be TRBD1 (5 bases). This CDR3 is 14 amino acids long. The germline CDR1 and CDR2 sequences are MNHNS and SASEGT. V lost 0 bases, J lost 7 bases, and 12 bases lay in between. CDR3 region: CASSEAMGEGEAFF. The CDR3 region has the DNA TGTGCCAGCAGTGAAGCGATGGGGGAGGGTGAAGCTTTCTTT.

This chain joins TRBV2 and TRBJ2-3; the match to TRBD2 covers 10 bases. The CDR3 is 11 amino acids. Germline assignment: CDR1 SNHLY and CDR2 FYNNEI. CDR3 nucleotides: TGTAGCGGGGGGGCTACAGATACGCAGTATTTT. The encoded protein is CSGGATDTQYF.